This T cell receptor beta chain was profiled in a study of blood T cell repertoires in COVID-19. As for the study in general: Some COVID-19 samples were acute and others convalescent; all came from the United States, Italy and Spain.

Residents of 20 to 25 US areas, aged roughly 18 to 95 years, made up the participants. Self-reported history from a screening survey and questionnaire set each donor's cohort. From germline, CDR1 is SGHTA and CDR2 FQGNSA. The CDR3 totals 12 residues. The ends were cut back, 5 bases at V and 4 bases at J, with 6 bases in the middle. This clone was seen just once. The table came from immunoSEQ multiplex PCR; TCRdb's copy has only in-frame clones and leaves some out. The data show around 230,000 clones, with 86% seen just once and less than 4.5% held by the top ten. This TCR was sampled from a middle-aged woman with acute COVID-19. The genes are TRBV7-2 and TRBJ1-3; D remains ambiguous. Sequenced sample: PBMCs or T cells enriched from blood (not recorded which). The CDR3 DNA sequence: TGTGCCAGCAGCAGCCGGGGAAACACCATATATTTT. This codes for CASSSRGNTIYF.